This T cell receptor (beta chain) was obtained from a study of human thymus T cells. It was healthy Finnish infants having corrective surgery for congenital heart defects who were the donors. Some clones are missing from TCRdb's copy, which holds only in-frame ones; the method was immunoSEQ multiplex PCR. The sample carries about 46,000 clones, approximately 95% recorded once. This TCR was sampled from a girl in the first two years of life with a congenital heart defect but otherwise immunologically healthy. Sequencing used blood.

The CDR3 here is CASNREGGTDTQYF. The DNA of the CDR3 is TGCGCCAGCAACCGGGAGGGGGGCACAGATACGCAGTATTTT. V usage is TRBV5-1 and J usage is TRBJ2-3; 8 bases agree with TRBD2. In germline, CDR1 is SGHRS, CDR2 YFSETQ. Losses at the gene ends were 6 bases for V and 1 base for J; bases not matched to a gene: 4. This CDR3 spans 14 amino acids.